This TCR beta chain appears in the sequencing data of a study of cytomegalovirus exposure and HLA in healthy donors. General study findings and limits: According to a subsequent analysis, TCR clusters identified in the first cohort showed a tendency to co-occur across the approximately 120 validation repertoires. TCR sequences were mostly rare, though some public TCRs occurred in many donors.

To note about this clone: Its antigen is not identified.

Clones were sequenced by immunoSEQ multiplex PCR, and TCRdb holds only the in-frame ones, with some missing. Of more than 250,000 clones listed, 75% to 90% are singletons. Trimming cost V 4 bases and J 4 bases, with 13 bases left between them. Germline V gives CDR1 KGHSY, CDR2 FQNENV. CDR3 length equals 14 residues. Sequences were obtained from PBMCs. The source is a young woman in good health and CMV-seronegative. The J gene is TRBJ2-5, the V gene TRBV16; tentative D call: TRBD2 (7 bases). The CDR3 reads CASSPGGRGETQYF. Written as DNA, the CDR3 is TGTGCCAGCAGCCCGGGGGGCCGTGGAGAGACCCAGTACTTC.